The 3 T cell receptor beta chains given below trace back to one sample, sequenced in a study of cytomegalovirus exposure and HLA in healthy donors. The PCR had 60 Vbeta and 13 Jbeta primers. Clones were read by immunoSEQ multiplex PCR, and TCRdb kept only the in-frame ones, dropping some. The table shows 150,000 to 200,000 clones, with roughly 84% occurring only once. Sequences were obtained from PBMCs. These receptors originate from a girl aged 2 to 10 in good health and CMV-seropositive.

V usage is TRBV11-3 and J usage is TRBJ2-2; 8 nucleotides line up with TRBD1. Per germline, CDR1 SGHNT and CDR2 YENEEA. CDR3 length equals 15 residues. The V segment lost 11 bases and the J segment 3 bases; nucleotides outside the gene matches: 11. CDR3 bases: TGTGCCTTCCAGGGGGCAGAAGGGTACACCGGGGAGCTGTTTTTT. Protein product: CAFQGAEGYTGELFF.

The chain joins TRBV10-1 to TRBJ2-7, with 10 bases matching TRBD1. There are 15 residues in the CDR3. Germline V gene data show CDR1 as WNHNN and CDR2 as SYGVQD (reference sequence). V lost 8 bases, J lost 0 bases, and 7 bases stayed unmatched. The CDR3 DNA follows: TGCGCCAGCTCGAAGGGACAGGGGCTCTCCTACGAGCAGTACTTC. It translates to CASSKGQGLSYEQYF.

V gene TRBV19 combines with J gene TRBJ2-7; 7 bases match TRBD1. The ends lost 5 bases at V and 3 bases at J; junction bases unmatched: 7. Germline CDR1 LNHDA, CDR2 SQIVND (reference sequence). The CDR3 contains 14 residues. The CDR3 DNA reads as TGTGCCAGTAGTTTTGCAGCAGGGGGCTACGAGCAGTACTTC. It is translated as CASSFAAGGYEQYF.